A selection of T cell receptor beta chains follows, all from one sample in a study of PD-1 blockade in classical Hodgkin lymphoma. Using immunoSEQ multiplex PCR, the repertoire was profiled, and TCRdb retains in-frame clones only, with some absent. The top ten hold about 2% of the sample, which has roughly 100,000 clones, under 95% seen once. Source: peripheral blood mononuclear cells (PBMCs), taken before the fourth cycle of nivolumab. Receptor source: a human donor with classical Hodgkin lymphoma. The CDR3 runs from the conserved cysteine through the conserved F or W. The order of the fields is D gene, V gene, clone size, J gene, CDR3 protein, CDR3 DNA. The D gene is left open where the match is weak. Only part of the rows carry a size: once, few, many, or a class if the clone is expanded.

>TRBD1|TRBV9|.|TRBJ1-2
CASEGRGLNYGYTF
TGTGCCAGCGAGGGGAGGGGGCTGAACTATGGCTACACCTTC
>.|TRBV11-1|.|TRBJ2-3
CASSLAKSSDTQYF
TGTGCCAGCAGCTTAGCGAAAAGCTCAGATACGCAGTATTTT
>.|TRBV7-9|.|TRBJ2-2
CAIDPDSENTGELFF
TGTGCCATCGATCCGGACAGTGAGAACACCGGGGAGCTGTTTTTT
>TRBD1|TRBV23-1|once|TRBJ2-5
CASSQSWGQGIETQYF
TGCGCCAGCAGTCAATCGTGGGGACAGGGGATAGAGACCCAGTACTTC
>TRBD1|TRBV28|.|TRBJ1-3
CASSPGGAGNTIYF
TGTGCCAGCAGCCCAGGGGGCGCTGGAAACACCATATATTTT
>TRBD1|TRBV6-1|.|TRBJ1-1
CASSRDRRLNTEAFF
TGTGCCAGCAGCCGGGACAGGCGATTGAACACTGAAGCTTTCTTT
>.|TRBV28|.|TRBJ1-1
CASTAGGYTEAFF
TGTGCCAGCACGGCGGGGGGTTACACTGAAGCTTTCTTT
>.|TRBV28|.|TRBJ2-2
CASSYPNTGELFF
TGTGCCAGCAGTTATCCGAACACCGGGGAGCTGTTTTTT
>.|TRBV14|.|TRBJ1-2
CASSQIPLQDGYTF
TGTGCCAGCAGCCAAATACCTCTACAGGATGGCTACACCTTC
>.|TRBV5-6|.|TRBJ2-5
CASRSRDLQETQYF
TGTGCCAGCCGAAGTCGGGACCTGCAAGAGACCCAGTACTTC
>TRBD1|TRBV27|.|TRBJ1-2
CASRTPGTGNYGYTF
TGTGCCAGCAGAACCCCCGGGACAGGCAACTATGGCTACACCTTC
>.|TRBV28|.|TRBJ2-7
CASSHTPSLGQYF
TGTGCCAGCAGCCACACGCCCTCGTTGGGGCAGTACTTC
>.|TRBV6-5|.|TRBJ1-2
CASRAWDGGYTF
TGTGCCAGCAGGGCATGGGACGGGGGCTACACCTTC
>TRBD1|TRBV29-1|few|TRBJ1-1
CSVGGQVNTEAFF
TGCAGCGTGGGGGGACAGGTGAACACTGAAGCTTTCTTT
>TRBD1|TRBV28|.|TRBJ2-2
CASSLSQGSTGELFF
TGTGCCAGCAGTTTATCACAGGGGAGCACCGGGGAGCTGTTTTTT
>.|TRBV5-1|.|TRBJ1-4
CASSPAHFNEKLFF
TGCGCCAGCAGCCCAGCGCATTTTAATGAAAAACTGTTTTTT
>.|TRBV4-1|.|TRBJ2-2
CASSQGGINTGELFF
TGCGCCAGCAGCCAAGGCGGGATCAACACCGGGGAGCTGTTTTTT
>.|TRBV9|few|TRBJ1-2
CASSVVGLEGYTF
TGTGCCAGCAGCGTAGTAGGACTTGAGGGCTACACCTTC
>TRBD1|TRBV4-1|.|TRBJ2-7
CASSQGRGTGRYEQYF
TGCGCCAGCAGCCAAGGACGGGGGACAGGGCGCTACGAGCAGTACTTC
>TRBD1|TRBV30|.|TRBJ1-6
CAWRTGRDNSPLHF
TGTGCCTGGAGGACAGGGAGGGATAATTCACCCCTCCACTTT
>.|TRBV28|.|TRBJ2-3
CASSPRGRGADTQYF
TGTGCCAGCAGTCCCCGGGGCAGGGGGGCAGATACGCAGTATTTT
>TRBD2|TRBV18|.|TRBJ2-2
CASSPVAGANTGELFF
TGTGCCAGCTCACCAGTAGCGGGGGCGAACACCGGGGAGCTGTTTTTT
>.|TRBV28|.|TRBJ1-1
CASIPGRLMMNTEAFF
TGTGCCAGCATCCCAGGGCGCCTTATGATGAACACTGAAGCTTTCTTT
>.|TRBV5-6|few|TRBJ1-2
CASSPDSRGLYGYTF
TGTGCCAGCAGCCCTGACTCTCGGGGGCTGTATGGCTACACCTTC
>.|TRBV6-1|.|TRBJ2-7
CASSDNSYEQYF
TGTGCCAGCAGTGACAACTCCTACGAGCAGTACTTC
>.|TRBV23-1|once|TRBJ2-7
CASSQSSAASSYEQYF
TGCGCCAGCAGTCAATCGTCGGCAGCGAGCTCCTACGAGCAGTACTTC
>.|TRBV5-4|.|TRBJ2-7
CASIPGQHSYEQYF
TGTGCCAGCATCCCCGGACAGCACTCCTACGAGCAGTACTTC
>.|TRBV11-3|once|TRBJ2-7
CARGVGTYEQYF
TGTGCCAGGGGGGTGGGGACCTACGAGCAGTACTTC
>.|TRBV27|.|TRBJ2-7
CASSDRITTYEQYF
TGTGCCAGCAGTGACAGGATCACCACCTACGAGCAGTACTTC
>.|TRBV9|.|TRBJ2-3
CASSVADTQYF
TGTGCCAGCAGCGTAGCCGATACGCAGTATTTT
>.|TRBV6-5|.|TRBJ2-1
CASSYSNPLGSNEQFF
TGTGCCAGCAGTTACTCGAATCCACTAGGGAGCAATGAGCAGTTCTTC
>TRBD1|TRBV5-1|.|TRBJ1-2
CASSFPKRTGGRGYGYTF
TGCGCCAGCAGCTTCCCAAAGCGGACAGGGGGAAGAGGCTATGGCTACACCTTC
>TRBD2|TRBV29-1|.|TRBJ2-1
CSVGGGQNYYNEQFF
TGCAGCGTTGGGGGGGGTCAGAACTATTACAATGAGCAGTTCTTC
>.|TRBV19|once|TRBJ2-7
CASSKGPHSDGSMFPPWGYEQYF
TGTGCCAGTAGTAAAGGACCCCATTCGGACGGGAGTATGTTCCCACCTTGGGGATACGAGCAGTACTTC
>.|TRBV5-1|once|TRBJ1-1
CASSLVSGQVEAFF
TGCGCCAGCAGCTTGGTATCAGGGCAGGTTGAAGCTTTCTTT
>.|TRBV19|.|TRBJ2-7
CASNPSPFFYEQYF
TGTGCCAGTAACCCCTCACCGTTCTTCTACGAGCAGTACTTC
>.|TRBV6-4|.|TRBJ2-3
CASSDDVDTDTQYF
TGTGCCAGCAGTGACGACGTGGACACAGATACGCAGTATTTT
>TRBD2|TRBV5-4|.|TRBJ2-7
CASSTASGSVNEQYF
TGTGCCAGCAGCACAGCTAGCGGGAGCGTTAACGAGCAGTACTTC
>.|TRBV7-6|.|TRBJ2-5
CASSLSRGGGRETQYF
TGTGCCAGCAGCCTCTCTAGGGGAGGGGGCCGTGAGACCCAGTACTTC
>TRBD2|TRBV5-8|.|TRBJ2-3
CASSFGRVSTDTQYF
TGTGCCAGCAGCTTCGGGAGGGTCAGCACAGATACGCAGTATTTT
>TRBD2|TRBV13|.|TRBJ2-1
CASSLAGTSGRWYEQFF
TGTGCCAGCAGCTTAGCTGGGACTAGCGGGAGGTGGTATGAGCAGTTCTTC
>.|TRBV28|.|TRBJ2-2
CASIPSKQGLHTGELFF
TGTGCCAGCATCCCTAGCAAACAGGGACTCCACACCGGGGAGCTGTTTTTT
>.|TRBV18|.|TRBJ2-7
CASSPVRDGTYEQYF
TGTGCCAGCTCACCAGTCCGGGACGGAACCTACGAGCAGTACTTC
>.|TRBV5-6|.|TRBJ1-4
CASSLYETEEKLFF
TGTGCCAGCAGCTTGTACGAGACAGAGGAAAAACTGTTTTTT
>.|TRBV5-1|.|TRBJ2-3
CASSLGYSTDTQYF
TGCGCCAGCAGCTTGGGTTACAGCACAGATACGCAGTATTTT
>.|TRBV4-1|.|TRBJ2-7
CASSSQQGTYEQYF
TGCGCCAGCAGCTCCCAACAGGGAACCTACGAGCAGTACTTC